This T cell receptor beta chain emerged from a study of T cells after yellow fever vaccination. TCRdb called the 5' RACE reads again in MiXCR, with one record for every CDR3 protein. The sample consists of 250,000 to 350,000 distinct CDR3 sequences, roughly 7% of them appearing once. Trimming shortened V by 5 bases and J by 5 bases, and 16 bases separated the two germline ends. CDR1 and CDR2 from the germline V gene are SGHTA and FQGTGA. This CDR3 is 15 amino acids long. Many counts were recorded for this clonotype. This TCR was recovered from a man between 18 and 35 years old who received the YFV17D yellow fever vaccine. This sample comprised PBMCs, obtained 45 days after the first yellow fever vaccination. V is TRBV7-3 and J is TRBJ2-1; no clear D gene. CDR3 loop: CASSQEPTGNNEQFF. The CDR3 bases are TGTGCCAGCAGCCAAGAGCCAACTGGGAACAATGAGCAGTTCTTC.